The clone carrying this TCR beta chain was seen more than once but under ten times. Its target is unknown. Each donor's blood draw was 7.5 to 10 milliliters of peripheral blood. Germline loops: CDR1 GTSNPN, CDR2 SVGIG (reference sequence). The CDR3 loop spans 12 amino acids. V trimming: 2 bases; J trimming: 10 bases; junction bases outside the gene matches: 4. The use of a sample-barcoded 5' primer and a J-beta primer mix characterized a second PCR of about 7 to 12 cycles. MiXCR, run by TCRdb on the 5' RACE reads, gives a single entry per CDR3 protein. Of 790,000 or so distinct CDR3 sequences listed, about 42% were seen once; the top ten hold about a sixth. These data belong to a study of blood T cells in healthy people across ages. Study-wide points: Naive T cell percentage strongly correlated with TCR beta diversity.

The receptor comes from a man older than 75 in good health. The chain uses TRBV30 and TRBJ1-1, with 10 bases fitting TRBD1. The sequenced sample consisted of blood. CDR3 loop: CAWSMDRGAAFF. The CDR3 region has the DNA TGTGCCTGGAGTATGGACAGGGGGGCAGCTTTCTTT.